The T cell receptor (beta chain) described here comes from a study of cytomegalovirus exposure and HLA in healthy donors. Study as a whole: Per a later analysis, the 666 first-cohort and 120 validation repertoires shared one platform. Study conclusions and caveats: Subsequent analysis of the approximately 120 validation repertoires found a tendency for first-cohort TCR clusters to co-occur. According to the study, 180 or so TCR beta chains were cytomegalovirus-associated. The CMV antigen specificity of a few CMV-associated chains was confirmed through in vitro analysis.

The junction had 2 bases not matched to a gene; V was cut back by 0 bases and J by 2 bases. CDR1 and CDR2 from the germline V gene are SGHRS and YFSETQ. There are 15 residues in the CDR3. Here immunoSEQ multiplex PCR was the method, and the copy in TCRdb shows in-frame clones only, minus some. The sample shows about 360,000 clones, roughly 89% of them seen only once. Concerning this clone: Its matching antigen is unknown.

The J gene is TRBJ2-3, the V gene TRBV5-1, with 8 bases aligning to TRBD2. The material sequenced was PBMCs. This clonotype originated in a woman under 30 in good health and CMV-seronegative. The CDR3 protein is CASSLVGGDTDTQYF. CDR3 nucleotide sequence: TGCGCCAGCAGCTTGGTCGGGGGGGACACAGATACGCAGTATTTT.